This paragraph covers one T cell receptor (beta chain) sequence. The CDR3 sequence is 16 residues long. The V and J ends lost 2 bases and 5 bases, in that order; junction bases with no gene match: 10. CDR1 is ENHRY, CDR2 SYGVKD, per germline. The data stem from a study of metastatic and nonmetastatic thyroid tumors. Study-level background: Repertoires were compared across blood and tumor or nodule tissue from malignant and benign thyroid patients.

Per the original data handling: What underpinned the distant-metastasis classifier for papillary thyroid cancer was the set of CDR3 differences across clinicopathological groups. TCRdb recomputed clones from the PCR reads via MiXCR. TCRdb, not the original authors, processed these V and J calls. The table records approximately 20,000 clones, roughly a quarter of them present only once. All patients were treatment-naive before thyroid surgery. J is TRBJ2-7 and V is TRBV10-3; the match to TRBD1 covers 9 bases. Sequences were obtained from tumor tissue. This TCR was sampled from a female donor with papillary thyroid cancer or a benign thyroid nodule (not recorded which). Some clones in this sample may be carry-over from other donors' samples. The CDR3: CAISEEGQGPSDEQYF. The CDR3 DNA follows: TGTGCCATCAGTGAGGAGGGACAGGGCCCCAGTGACGAGCAGTACTTC.